This T cell receptor (beta chain) stems from a study of T cells in Graves' hyperthyroidism and ophthalmopathy. Study results and limitations: The model made its ophthalmopathy prediction, and onset followed a median approximately 7 months later. Most clonotypes that expanded in the thyroid above 0.001 also showed up in blood.

Of note for this clonotype: Antigen unknown.

The study defined stable Graves' hyperthyroidism as no ophthalmopathy progression within 18 months. From RNA transcripts, TCR beta CDR3 regions were amplified. During a first-round RT-PCR of the TCR CDR3, the HTBI primer set was used. One entry per CDR3 protein, called by TCRdb with MiXCR from the multiplex PCR reads. The table records hundreds of thousands of distinct CDR3 sequences, approximately 13% of them present only once. The CDR3 is 14 amino acids. In germline, CDR1 is SEHNR, CDR2 FQNEAQ (reference sequence). J was trimmed by 5 bases and V by 6 bases; bases with no gene match: 8. Sequenced material: blood. The sequence was collected from a woman younger than 35 with Graves' hyperthyroidism. J is TRBJ2-7 and V is TRBV7-9; 9 nucleotides align to TRBD2. CDR3 sequence reads: CASSVRGGKDEQYF. CDR3 sequence (DNA): TGTGCCAGCAGTGTGCGGGGGGGAAAGGACGAGCAGTACTTC.